The 12 T cell receptor beta chains below were found in one sample sequenced in a study of T cell responses to AZD1222 COVID-19 vaccine. Assay: immunoSEQ multiplex PCR; the TCRdb copy retains only in-frame clones and omits some. In the table there are about 66,000 clones, roughly 80% of which are singletons. The sample in question was peripheral blood, obtained 28 days after the second AZD1222 dose. These receptor sequences come from an adult who received the AZD1222 COVID-19 vaccine.

This clone turned up a few times. The rearrangement uses TRBV5-1 and TRBJ2-3; no firm D call. Trimming cost V 3 bases and J 1 base, with 12 bases left between them. This CDR3 is built from 15 residues. CDR1 and CDR2 from the germline V gene are SGHRS and YFSETQ. In nucleotides, the CDR3 is TGCGCCAGCAGCTCCCAGACACCAGGCACAGATACGCAGTATTTT. Translated, it gives CASSSQTPGTDTQYF.

This clone was picked up one time. The chain combines TRBV7-9 with TRBJ1-3; maybe TRBD1 (6 bases). The germline CDR1 and CDR2 sequences are SEHNR and FQNEAQ (reference sequence). The ends were cut back, 5 bases at V and 0 bases at J, with 11 bases in the middle. The CDR3 is made up of 15 amino acids. CDR3: CASSQGGNSGNTIYF. Written as DNA, the CDR3 is TGTGCCAGCAGCCAAGGGGGGAACTCTGGAAACACCATATATTTT.

V usage is TRBV5-6 and J usage is TRBJ2-5; no clear D gene. Germline CDR1 SGHDT, CDR2 YYEEEE. This CDR3 comprises 12 residues. Trimming stripped 3 bases from V and 5 bases from J, with 8 bases between. CDR3 region: CASSSPRETQYF. The CDR3 coding sequence is TGTGCCAGCAGCTCCCCCCGGGAGACCCAGTACTTC.

This clone appeared a single time. The rearrangement links TRBV6-1 to TRBJ2-3, with 12 nucleotides matching TRBD2. The CDR3 contains 18 residues. V was pared by 2 bases and J by 8 bases, with 14 bases of the junction left unmatched. Per germline, CDR1 MNHNS and CDR2 SASEGT. For the CDR3, the DNA is TGTGCCAGCAGTGAATTCCCGCCGACTAGCGGGGGTCTCGTTACGCAGTATTTT. Residues: CASSEFPPTSGGLVTQYF.

The rearrangement joins TRBV7-6 to TRBJ2-7, with D possibly called TRBD1 or TRBD2 (5 bases each). The CDR3 spans 17 residues. Germline V gives CDR1 SGHVS, CDR2 FNYEAQ. V lost 5 bases and J 6 bases, leaving 26 bases between the germline ends. The DNA of the CDR3 is TGTGCCAGCAGCCCAGGGCAGGGACCCCGACCCTCGGTCGAGCAGTACTTC. Amino acids: CASSPGQGPRPSVEQYF.

The genes are TRBV7-2 and TRBJ2-5; D is undetermined. V gave up 2 bases and J gave up 5 bases, with 6 bases separating them. The CDR3 consists of 12 residues. From germline, CDR1 is SGHTA and CDR2 FQGNSA. The CDR3 loop is CASSLYLETQYF. Written as DNA, the CDR3 is TGTGCCAGCAGCTTATATCTCGAGACCCAGTACTTC.

This rearrangement joins TRBV1 to TRBJ1-2. TRBV1 is described as a pseudogene. This CDR3 contains 13 residues. The CDR3 region is CTSSQDKYFGYTF. CDR3 sequence (DNA): TGCACCAGCAGCCAAGATAAGTACTTTGGCTACACCTTC.

This clone appeared once. The rearrangement links TRBV3-1 (or the pseudogene TRBV3-2) to TRBJ2-3, with D tentatively TRBD2 (6 bases). The CDR3 spans 15 residues. Germline values: CDR1 LGHDT, CDR2 YNNKEL (reference sequence). Trimming shortened V by 0 bases and J by 5 bases, and 12 bases separated the two germline ends. The CDR3 region is CASSQDRREIDTQYF. The CDR3 DNA reads as TGTGCCAGCAGCCAAGATCGACGGGAGATAGATACGCAGTATTTT.

The J gene is TRBJ2-7, the V gene TRBV5-1; D possibly matches TRBD1 or TRBD2 (5 bases each). V lost 10 bases to trimming and J lost 2 bases, with 19 bases between them. The CDR3 sequence is 14 residues long. CDR1 and CDR2 (germline): SGHRS, YFSETQ. The CDR3, as DNA: TGCGCCTCCTCTTTGGGGGTAGGGGCCTACGAGCAGTACTTC. Its protein product is CASSLGVGAYEQYF.

Note on this clone: This specimen includes other DNA sequences encoding the same CDR3. The chain joins TRBV6-1 to TRBJ1-2, with TRBD1 as a possible D gene (5 bases). The CDR3 sequence is 13 residues long. Germline V gene sequence: CDR1 MNHNS, CDR2 SASEGT. Trimming took off 2 bases at V and 2 bases at J, with 6 bases between the two ends. CDR3 residues: CASSEWGNYGYTF. DNA of the CDR3: TGTGCCAGCAGTGAATGGGGGAACTATGGCTACACCTTC.

The J gene is TRBJ2-7, the V gene TRBV7-8; D gene unclear. The CDR3 has 15 residues. Trimming shortened V by 0 bases and J by 1 base, and 10 bases separated the two germline ends. Germline V gene lookup returns CDR1 SGHVS and CDR2 FQNEAQ. The CDR3 sequence: CASSLAGMGSYEQYF. CDR3 nucleotide sequence: TGTGCCAGCAGCTTAGCGGGGATGGGGTCCTACGAGCAGTACTTC.

The chain uses TRBV18 and TRBJ1-3; possible D gene TRBD1, 5 bases. Germline V gives CDR1 KGHSH, CDR2 LQKENI. Trimming removed 1 base from V and 0 bases from J, with 13 bases in between. The CDR3 consists of 17 residues. The CDR3, as DNA: TGTGCCAGCTCACCACGGGTCTACGACAGCTCTGGAAACACCATATATTTT. Translated: CASSPRVYDSSGNTIYF. Filled out from reference TRBV18 and TRBJ1-3, the complete variable domain reads NAGVMQNPRHLVRRRGQEARLRCSPMKGHSHVYWYRQLPEEGLKFMVYLQKENIIDESGMPKERFSAEFPKEGPSILRIQQVVRGDSAAYFCASSPRVYDSSGNTIYFGEGSWLTVV.